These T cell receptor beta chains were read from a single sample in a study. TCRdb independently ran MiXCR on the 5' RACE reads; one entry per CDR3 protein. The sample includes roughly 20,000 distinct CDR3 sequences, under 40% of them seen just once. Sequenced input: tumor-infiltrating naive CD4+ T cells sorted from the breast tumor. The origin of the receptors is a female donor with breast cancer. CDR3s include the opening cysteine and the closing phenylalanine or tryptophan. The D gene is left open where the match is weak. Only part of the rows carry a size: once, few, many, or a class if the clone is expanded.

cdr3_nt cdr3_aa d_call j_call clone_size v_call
TGCAGTGCACCGAGACAGGAGAAATGCGAGCAGTACTTC CSAPRQEKCEQYF . TRBJ2-7 . TRBV20-1
TGTGCCACCAGTGCCCCAGGGGTTTACAATGAGCAGTTCTTC CATSAPGVYNEQFF . TRBJ2-1 . TRBV24-1
TGTGCCAGCAGCTCCCCGACTAGCGGAACCTACAATGAGCAGTTCTTC CASSSPTSGTYNEQFF TRBD2 TRBJ2-1 many TRBV7-3
TGTGCCAGTAGTATTAGCGGGAGGTCCTACAATGAGCAGTTCTTC CASSISGRSYNEQFF TRBD2 TRBJ2-1 many TRBV19
TGCGCCAGCAGCGCACAGGGGAGGGCAGCTTTCTTT CASSAQGRAAFF TRBD1 TRBJ1-1 . TRBV4-1
TGCAGTGCTAGAGACCCCCCTACCGAGGCCCAGTACTTC CSARDPPTEAQYF . TRBJ2-5 many TRBV20-1
TGTGCCAGCAGTTTACGGGGAACTAACTATGGCTACACCTTC CASSLRGTNYGYTF . TRBJ1-2 many TRBV27
TGCAGTGCTAGAGCGAAATTGGCTAGCACCGGGGAGCTGTTTTTT CSARAKLASTGELFF . TRBJ2-2 many TRBV20-1
TGCAGCCACCGGGGGCGGCTAAATGAGCAGTTCTTC CSHRGRLNEQFF . TRBJ2-1 medium-sized TRBV29-1
TGCAGTGCTAGTCTCGCGGGAGTTCACAATGAGCAGTTCTTC CSASLAGVHNEQFF TRBD2 TRBJ2-1 many TRBV20-1
TGTGCCAGCAGCAAGCCCACTAGCGGTTACTACGAGCAGTACTTC CASSKPTSGYYEQYF TRBD2 TRBJ2-7 few TRBV6-1
TGTGCCAGCAGTTACTCCGGTAGAAGGAAGCAGTACTTC CASSYSGRRKQYF . TRBJ2-7 once TRBV6-5
TGTGCCAGCAGTGGACAGGGACACTCGACCCCCCAGCATTTT CASSGQGHSTPQHF TRBD1 TRBJ1-5 medium-sized TRBV6-5
TGTGCCAGCAGCGTAGACGGGAGTACAAAGACCCAGTACTTC CASSVDGSTKTQYF . TRBJ2-5 . TRBV9
TGTGCCACCTGTCAGGCTGGGACCGGGGAGCTGTTTTTT CATCQAGTGELFF . TRBJ2-2 . TRBV24-1
TGTGCCAGCAGTCCCGGGACTAGCGGCACAGATACGCAGTATTTT CASSPGTSGTDTQYF TRBD2 TRBJ2-3 few TRBV2
TGTGCCAGCAGCGATCGCGGGGCTCAGCAGTTCTTC CASSDRGAQQFF . TRBJ2-1 . TRBV3-1
TGCAGTGCGGATCGTAGCGGGACGGGGGATACGCAGTATTTT CSADRSGTGDTQYF TRBD2 TRBJ2-3 . TRBV20-1
TGCGCCAGCAGCCATGGACAGGGGTATAGCAATCAGCCCCAGCATTTT CASSHGQGYSNQPQHF TRBD1 TRBJ1-5 many TRBV4-1
TGTGCCACCACTGTTACGGGTGGGTCCAGCGAGCAGTACTTC CATTVTGGSSEQYF . TRBJ2-7 . TRBV6-2/TRBV6-3
TGTGCCAGCAGTTTGACGGGACTAGCGTCCTACGAGCAGTACTTC CASSLTGLASYEQYF TRBD2 TRBJ2-7 few TRBV27
TGCAGTGCCACCGGGACATTCTACGAGCAGTACTTC CSATGTFYEQYF . TRBJ2-7 few TRBV20-1
TGCAGTGCAGGGACTAGCAGGGGATACAATGAGCAGTTCTTC CSAGTSRGYNEQFF TRBD2 TRBJ2-1 . TRBV20-1
TGCGCCAGCAGCCGTACATGGGGCATCGGCACTGAAGCTTTCTTT CASSRTWGIGTEAFF . TRBJ1-1 . TRBV4-1
TGTGCCAGCAGTTCGATTCAGGGGACCGAGCAGTACTTC CASSSIQGTEQYF . TRBJ2-7 . TRBV12-3/TRBV12-4
TGCGCCAGCAGCGAGATGGTCCAAGAGACCCAGTACTTC CASSEMVQETQYF . TRBJ2-5 medium-sized TRBV5-1
TGCGCCAGCAGCCCCGCGGACAGTAACTATGGCTACACCTTC CASSPADSNYGYTF . TRBJ1-2 . TRBV5-1
TGTGCCAGCTCACCATCGGGGTACACTGAAGCTCTCTTT CASSPSGYTEALF . TRBJ1-1 . TRBV18